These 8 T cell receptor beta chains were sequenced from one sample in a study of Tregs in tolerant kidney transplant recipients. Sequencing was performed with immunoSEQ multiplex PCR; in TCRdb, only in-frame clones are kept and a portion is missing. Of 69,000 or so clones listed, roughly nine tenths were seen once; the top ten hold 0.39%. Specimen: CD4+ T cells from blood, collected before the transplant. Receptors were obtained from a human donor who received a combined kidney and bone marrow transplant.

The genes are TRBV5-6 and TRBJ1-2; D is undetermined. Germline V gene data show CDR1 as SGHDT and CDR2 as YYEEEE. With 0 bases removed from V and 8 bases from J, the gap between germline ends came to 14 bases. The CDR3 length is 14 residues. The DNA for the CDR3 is TGTGCCAGCAGCTTGGCAACGGGAGGGAGCGGCTACACCTTC. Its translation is CASSLATGGSGYTF.

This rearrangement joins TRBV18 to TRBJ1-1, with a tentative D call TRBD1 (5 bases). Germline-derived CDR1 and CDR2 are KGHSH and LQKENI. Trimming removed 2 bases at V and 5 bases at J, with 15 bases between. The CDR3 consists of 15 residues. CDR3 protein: CASSPSAQGGTEAFF. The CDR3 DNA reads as TGTGCCAGCTCACCAAGTGCTCAGGGTGGAACTGAAGCTTTCTTT.

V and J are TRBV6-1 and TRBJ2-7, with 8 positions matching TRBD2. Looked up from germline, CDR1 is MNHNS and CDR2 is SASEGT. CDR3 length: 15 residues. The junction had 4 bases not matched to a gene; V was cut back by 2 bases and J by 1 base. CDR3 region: CASSEWGGRSYEQYF. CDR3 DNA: TGTGCCAGCAGTGAATGGGGCGGGAGGTCCTACGAGCAGTACTTC.

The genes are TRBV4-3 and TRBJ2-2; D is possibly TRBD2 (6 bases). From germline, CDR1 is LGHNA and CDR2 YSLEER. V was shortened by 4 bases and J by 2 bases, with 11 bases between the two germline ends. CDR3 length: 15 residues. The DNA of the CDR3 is TGCGCCAGCAGCCTGTTAGCGGTAAACACCGGGGAGCTGTTTTTT. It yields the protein CASSLLAVNTGELFF.

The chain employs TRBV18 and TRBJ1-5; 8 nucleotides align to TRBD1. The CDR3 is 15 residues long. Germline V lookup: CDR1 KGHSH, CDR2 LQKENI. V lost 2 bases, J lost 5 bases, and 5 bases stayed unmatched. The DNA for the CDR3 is TGTGCCAGCTCACCAGGAGGACAGGGACATCAGCCCCAGCATTTT. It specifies CASSPGGQGHQPQHF.

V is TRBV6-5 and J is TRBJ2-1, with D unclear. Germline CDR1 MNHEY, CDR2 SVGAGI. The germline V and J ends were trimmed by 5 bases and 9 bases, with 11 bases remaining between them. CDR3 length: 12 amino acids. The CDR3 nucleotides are TGTGCCAGCAGTACCGCAGCGTCTGAGCAGTTCTTC. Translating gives CASSTAASEQFF.

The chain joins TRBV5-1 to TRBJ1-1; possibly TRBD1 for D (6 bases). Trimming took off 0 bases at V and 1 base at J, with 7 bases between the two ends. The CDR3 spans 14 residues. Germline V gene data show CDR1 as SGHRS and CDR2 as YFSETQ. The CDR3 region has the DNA TGCGCCAGCAGCTTGGTGGGGGCGAACACTGAAGCTTTCTTT. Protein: CASSLVGANTEAFF.

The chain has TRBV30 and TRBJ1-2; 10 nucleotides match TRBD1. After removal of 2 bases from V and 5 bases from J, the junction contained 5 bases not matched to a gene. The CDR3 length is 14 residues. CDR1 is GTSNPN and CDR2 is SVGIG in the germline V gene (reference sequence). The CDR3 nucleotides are TGTGCCTGGAGTCGACAGGGGGCATGGTATGGCTACACCTTC. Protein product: CAWSRQGAWYGYTF.